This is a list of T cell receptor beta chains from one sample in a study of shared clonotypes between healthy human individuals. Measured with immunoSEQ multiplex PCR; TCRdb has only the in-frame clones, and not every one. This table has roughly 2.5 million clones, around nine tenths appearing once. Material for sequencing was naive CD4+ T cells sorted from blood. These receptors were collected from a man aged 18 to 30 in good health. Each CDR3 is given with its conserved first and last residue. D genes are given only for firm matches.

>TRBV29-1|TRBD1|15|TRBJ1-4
CSVGLADREGEKLFF
TGCAGCGTTGGCCTCGCGGACAGGGAGGGGGAAAAACTGTTTTTT
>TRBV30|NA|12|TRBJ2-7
CAWSKGAYEQYF
TGTGCCTGGAGTAAGGGAGCCTACGAGCAGTACTTC
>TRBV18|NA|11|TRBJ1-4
CASSPKEKLFF
TGTGCCAGCTCACCAAAGGAAAAACTGTTTTTT
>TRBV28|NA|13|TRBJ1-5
CASSSAENQPQHF
TGTGCCAGCAGTTCCGCAGAAAATCAGCCCCAGCATTTT
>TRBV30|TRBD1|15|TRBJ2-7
CAWSPLYRDRDEQYF
TGTGCCTGGAGCCCTCTTTATCGCGACAGGGACGAGCAGTACTTC
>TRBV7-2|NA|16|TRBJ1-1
CASSFSGRRQNTEAFF
TGTGCCAGCAGCTTCTCGGGTAGACGTCAGAACACTGAAGCTTTCTTT
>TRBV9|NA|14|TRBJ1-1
CASSSGHMNTEAFF
TGTGCCAGCAGCTCCGGGCATATGAACACTGAAGCTTTCTTT
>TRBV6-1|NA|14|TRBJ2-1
CASSEALVSDEQFF
TGTGCCAGCAGTGAAGCTCTAGTCTCGGATGAGCAGTTCTTC
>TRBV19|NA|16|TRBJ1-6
CASTPGGGKRNSPLHF
TGTGCCAGTACTCCCGGGGGAGGGAAGAGAAATTCACCCCTCCACTTT
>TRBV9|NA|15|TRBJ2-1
CASSAGGLPWNEQFF
TGTGCCAGCAGCGCTGGGGGACTGCCTTGGAATGAGCAGTTCTTC
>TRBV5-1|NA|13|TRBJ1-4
CASSLLGNEKLFF
TGCGCCAGCAGCTTGCTCGGGAATGAAAAACTGTTTTTT